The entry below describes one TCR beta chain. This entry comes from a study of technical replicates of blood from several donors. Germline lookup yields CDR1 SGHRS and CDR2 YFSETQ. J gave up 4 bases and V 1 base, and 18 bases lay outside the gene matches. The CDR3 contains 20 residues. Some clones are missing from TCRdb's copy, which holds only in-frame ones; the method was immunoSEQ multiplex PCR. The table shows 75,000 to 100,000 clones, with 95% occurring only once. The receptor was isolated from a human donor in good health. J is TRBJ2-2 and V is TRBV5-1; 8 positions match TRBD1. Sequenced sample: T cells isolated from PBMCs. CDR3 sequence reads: CASSLRPYAPGQVLTGELFF. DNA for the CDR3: TGCGCCAGCAGCTTGAGACCCTATGCCCCGGGACAGGTGCTCACCGGGGAGCTGTTTTTT.